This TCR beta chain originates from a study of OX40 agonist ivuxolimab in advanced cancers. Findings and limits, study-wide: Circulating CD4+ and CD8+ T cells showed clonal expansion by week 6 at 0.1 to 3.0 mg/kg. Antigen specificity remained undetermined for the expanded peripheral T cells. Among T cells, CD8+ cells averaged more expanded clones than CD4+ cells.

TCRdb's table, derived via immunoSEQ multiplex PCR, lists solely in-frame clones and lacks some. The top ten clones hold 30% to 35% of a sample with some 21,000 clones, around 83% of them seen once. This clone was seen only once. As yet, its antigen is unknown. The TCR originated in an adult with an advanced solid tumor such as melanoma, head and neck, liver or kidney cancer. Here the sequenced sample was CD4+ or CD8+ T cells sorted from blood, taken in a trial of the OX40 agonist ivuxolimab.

CDR3 region: CATSRKSQNTGELFF. The CDR3 DNA is TGTGCCACCAGCAGGAAATCACAGAACACCGGGGAGCTGTTTTTT. The genes are TRBV15 and TRBJ2-2; D is uncertain. The CDR3 loop spans 15 amino acids. Trimming removed 3 bases at V and 1 base at J, with 9 bases between. From germline, CDR1 is LNHNV and CDR2 YYDKDF (reference sequence).